The rows below give T cell receptor beta chains drawn from one sample of a study of technical replicates of blood from a handful of donors. The assay was immunoSEQ multiplex PCR, and TCRdb's table has in-frame clones only and misses some. This table holds about 56,000 clones, nearly 95% found once. The sequencing input was PBMCs. The receptor source for this set is a human donor in good health. Some clones in this sample may be carry-over from other donors' samples. Both conserved end residues are part of each CDR3. The D gene is left open where the match is weak. Rows may omit the clone size; those that give it use once, few, many or a size class.

>NA|NA|TRBJ1-3|TRBV7-2
TGTGCCAGCAGCCAAAACCGCCGGGGAACGAGCGGAAACACCATATATTTT
CASSQNRRGTSGNTIYF
>TRBD1|NA|TRBJ1-1|TRBV6-1
TGTGCCAGCAGTGCTAATGTACAGGGGGCCGCTGAAGCTTTCTTT
CASSANVQGAAEAFF
>TRBD1|NA|TRBJ1-2|TRBV5-4
TGTGCCAGCAGCTTAGGGGACAGGGGTCCAACCATCTATGGCTACACCTTC
CASSLGDRGPTIYGYTF
>NA|NA|TRBJ2-1|TRBV5-1
TGCGCCAGCAGCCTCAACGCCGGGACTCGATACAATGAGCAGTTCTTC
CASSLNAGTRYNEQFF
>NA|once|TRBJ2-2|TRBV25-1
TGTGCCAGCAGTGAATACAAAGGAGGTACCGGGGAGCTGTTTTTT
CASSEYKGGTGELFF
>NA|NA|TRBJ1-2|TRBV12-5
TGTGCTAGTGGTTTGGGTGGTTCGGGTGGCTACACCTTC
CASGLGGSGGYTF
>NA|NA|TRBJ1-4|TRBV7-8
TGTGCCAGCAGCTTAAAGGACAGTACCCCGAGCTCAACTAATGAAAAACTGTTTTTT
CASSLKDSTPSSTNEKLFF
>NA|NA|TRBJ2-2|TRBV9
TGTGCCAGCAGCGTGGGCCTTGGCACCGGGGAGCTGTTTTTT
CASSVGLGTGELFF
>NA|NA|TRBJ2-1|TRBV9
TGTGCCAGCAGCGTAGCGGGAGTTTGGAATGAGCAGTTCTTC
CASSVAGVWNEQFF
>NA|NA|TRBJ1-6|TRBV30
TGTGCCTGGGGATACAGGGATTATTCACCCCTCCACTTT
CAWGYRDYSPLHF
>NA|NA|TRBJ2-2|TRBV5-4
TGTGCCAGCAGCTCGCTACTGACTAGCACCGGGGAGCTGTTTTTT
CASSSLLTSTGELFF
>TRBD1|NA|TRBJ2-7|TRBV14
TGTGCCAGCAGCCTAAATAACAGGGGGCCCTACTTC
CASSLNNRGPYF
>NA|NA|TRBJ1-2|TRBV29-1
TGCAGCGTGCCACTACCACAGGGTTGGGCCTATGGCTACACCTTC
CSVPLPQGWAYGYTF
>NA|NA|TRBJ1-6|TRBV6-1
TGTGCCAGCAGTGAATGGGCAGATAACTATAATTCACCCCTCCACTTT
CASSEWADNYNSPLHF
>NA|NA|TRBJ2-1|TRBV15
TGTGCCACCAGCAGAGATCCAAGCGCCCCGTCCAATGAGCAGTTCTTC
CATSRDPSAPSNEQFF
>TRBD1|NA|TRBJ1-2|TRBV29-1
TGCAGCGTTGAAGCCACCGGGACAGAGTATGGCTACACCTTC
CSVEATGTEYGYTF
>NA|NA|TRBJ1-1|TRBV4-3
TGCGCCAGCAGCCAAGCACACGGGGGGTCGACGAACACTGAAGCTTTCTTT
CASSQAHGGSTNTEAFF
>NA|NA|TRBJ2-7|TRBV7-3
TGTGCCAGCAGCCCGGGGGACTCATCCTACGAGCAGTACTTC
CASSPGDSSYEQYF
>NA|NA|TRBJ2-3|TRBV11-2
TGTGCCAGCAGCTTAGGGAGCGGGAGCACAGATACGCAGTATTTT
CASSLGSGSTDTQYF
>NA|NA|TRBJ2-1|TRBV5-6
TGTGCCAGCAGCCCACAGGACAGATCCTACAATGAGCAGTTCTTC
CASSPQDRSYNEQFF
>NA|NA|TRBJ2-7|TRBV6-5
TGTGCCAGCAGGTTGTATGGCGGCTACGAGCAGTACTTC
CASRLYGGYEQYF
>NA|NA|TRBJ1-2|TRBV19
TGTGCCACCTACCGCTCTGGCTACACCTTC
CATYRSGYTF
>NA|NA|TRBJ2-6|TRBV5-5
TGTGCCAGCAGCCCATCGGGGTCTGGGGCCAACGTCCTGACTTTC
CASSPSGSGANVLTF
>NA|NA|TRBJ1-2|TRBV19
TGTGCCAGTACCCTCCTTATGGTGACGGGCTATGGCTACACCTTC
CASTLLMVTGYGYTF
>NA|NA|TRBJ1-5|TRBV19
TGTGCCAGTAGTTGGACAAGAAATCAGCCCCAGCATTTT
CASSWTRNQPQHF
>TRBD2|NA|TRBJ2-3|TRBV5-1
TGCGCCAGCACCAGGATGGCGGGGGGGCTTACAGATACGCAGTATTTT
CASTRMAGGLTDTQYF
>TRBD1|once|TRBJ1-1|TRBV7-8
TGTGCCAGCAGCCGACAGGGTGGGGCCACTGAAGCTTTCTTT
CASSRQGGATEAFF
>NA|NA|TRBJ1-4|TRBV7-2
TGTGCCAGCAGCCCTGGACAGACTACAGGGATCGGACTGTTTTTT
CASSPGQTTGIGLFF
>NA|once|TRBJ1-2|TRBV5-6
TGTGCCAGCAGCTTGGCTTTCTCCGGGGTTAGCTACACCTTC
CASSLAFSGVSYTF
>TRBD1|NA|TRBJ1-4|TRBV19
TGTGCCAGTAGTCCCCGGGACAGGGGTAACGAAAAACTGTTTTTT
CASSPRDRGNEKLFF
>NA|NA|TRBJ1-1|TRBV5-5
TGTGCCAGCAGCTTGGTGACCCAGGGGAGCGGAGCTTTCTTT
CASSLVTQGSGAFF
>TRBD2|NA|TRBJ2-3|TRBV4-2
TGTGCCAGCAGCCCCCTGGGTAGCGGGATGTCAGATACGCAGTATTTT
CASSPLGSGMSDTQYF
>TRBD1|NA|TRBJ1-1|TRBV7-2
TGTGCCAGCAGCTTACGGGTCCGGGACAGGGGGCACACTGAAGCTTTCTTT
CASSLRVRDRGHTEAFF
>TRBD2|NA|TRBJ2-2|TRBV7-3
TGTGCCAGCAGCCCGGGGCGGCGGGGGAGCACCGGGGAGCTGTTTTTT
CASSPGRRGSTGELFF
>TRBD2|NA|TRBJ2-7|TRBV6-1
TGTGCCAGCAGCCCTGGTAATAGCGGGCGGGACGAGCAGTACTTC
CASSPGNSGRDEQYF
>NA|NA|TRBJ1-2|TRBV30
TGTGCCTGGAGTGACACCTATGGCTACACCTTC
CAWSDTYGYTF
>NA|NA|TRBJ1-1|TRBV4-1
TGCGCCAGCAGCCAAGATCCCACCAGGGGAGCTAGCACTGAAGCTTTCTTT
CASSQDPTRGASTEAFF
>NA|NA|TRBJ1-6|TRBV4-1
TGCGCCAGCAACCCGGCCTGGGGCTCTAATTCACCCCTCCACTTT
CASNPAWGSNSPLHF
>TRBD2|NA|TRBJ2-5|TRBV11-2
TGTGCCAGCAGCTTAAGGGCGCCGGGGGGCCAAGAGACCCAGTACTTC
CASSLRAPGGQETQYF
>NA|NA|TRBJ2-3|TRBV2
TGTGCCAGCGGCCCCCAAAGCTCGACTAGCACAGATACGCAGTATTTT
CASGPQSSTSTDTQYF